These 26 T cell receptor beta chains were all obtained from the same sample, sequenced in a study of PD-L1 blockade in urothelial cancer. Indicated time point: peripheral blood 6 weeks after treatment start. Generated by immunoSEQ multiplex PCR, the TCRdb table keeps only in-frame clones and is missing some. The sample contains tens of thousands of clones, approximately 90% of which appear only once. The sequences come from PBMCs, collected around atezolizumab (anti-PD-L1) treatment. Receptors originate from a woman older than 75 with urothelial cancer.

This chain connects TRBV9 to TRBJ1-5; TRBD1 is a possible D gene (5 bases). V dropped 2 bases and J dropped 4 bases, with 10 bases sitting between them. The CDR3 runs 14 residues. CDR1 SGDLS and CDR2 YYNGEE come from the germline V gene. CDR3 nucleotide sequence: TGTGCCAGCAGCGTCGGACAAACGAATCAGCCCCAGCATTTT. Translation: CASSVGQTNQPQHF.

The CDR3: CASRRGGSSYEQYF. CDR3 sequence (DNA): TGTGCCAGCAGACGAGGAGGGAGTAGCTACGAGCAGTACTTC. The rearrangement joins TRBV28 to TRBJ2-7, with D possibly being TRBD2 (6 bases). V was pared by 6 bases and J by 3 bases, with 15 bases between. This CDR3 is built from 14 residues. Germline-derived CDR1 and CDR2 are MDHEN and SYDVKM.

This clone was observed a single time. The chain has TRBV28 and TRBJ1-5, with D possibly TRBD1 on 6 matching bases. The CDR3 consists of 17 residues. Germline CDR1 is MDHEN and CDR2 is SYDVKM. Trimming stripped 2 bases from V and 3 bases from J, with 17 bases between. CDR3 in amino acids: CASSLGLGADYNQPQHF. CDR3 in DNA: TGTGCCAGCAGTTTAGGGTTGGGGGCAGACTACAATCAGCCCCAGCATTTT.

The chain is built from TRBV27 and TRBJ2-7, with D possibly being TRBD2 (6 bases). Germline V gene sequence: CDR1 MNHEY, CDR2 SMNVEV (reference sequence). CDR3 length equals 15 residues. Trimming took 5 bases from V and 0 from J, leaving 14 bases between them. Here the CDR3 DNA reads TGTGCCAGCAGTCTTTCCGGGACTGGCTCCTACGAGCAGTACTTC. The encoded protein is CASSLSGTGSYEQYF.

This clone was seen a handful of times. CDR3 in amino acids: CASSPTGQGRETQYF. CDR3 in DNA: TGCGCCAGCAGTCCAACGGGACAGGGACGGGAGACCCAGTACTTC. The gene calls are TRBV5-1 and TRBJ2-5; 9 nucleotides agree with TRBD1. Germline loops: CDR1 SGHRS, CDR2 YFSETQ. The CDR3 length is 15 residues. Trimming removed 5 bases from V and 5 bases from J; junction bases left unmatched: 10.

The chain carries TRBV19 and TRBJ1-5; the D is unclear. With 1 base removed from V and 6 bases from J, the gap between germline ends came to 10 bases. Looked up from germline, CDR1 is LNHDA and CDR2 is SQIVND (reference sequence). This CDR3 spans 14 amino acids. The CDR3 sequence: CASSIAREFQPQHF. The CDR3 nucleotides read TGTGCCAGTAGTATAGCCCGGGAGTTTCAGCCCCAGCATTTT.

The V and J genes are TRBV18 and TRBJ2-2; D is ambiguous. Germline assignment: CDR1 KGHSH and CDR2 LQKENI. Trimming stripped 0 bases from V and 0 bases from J, with 2 bases between. The CDR3 contains 14 residues. The CDR3 here is CASSPPSNTGELFF. The CDR3 DNA reads as TGTGCCAGCTCACCACCCTCGAACACCGGGGAGCTGTTTTTT. Looking up the rest from reference TRBV18 and TRBJ2-2 gives the full variable domain: NAGVMQNPRHLVRRRGQEARLRCSPMKGHSHVYWYRQLPEEGLKFMVYLQKENIIDESGMPKERFSAEFPKEGPSILRIQQVVRGDSAAYFCASSPPSNTGELFFGEGSRLTVL.

In DNA form, the CDR3 reads TGTGCCAGCTTAAAGGGACGGGGTCCTAGCGAAGAGACCCAGTACTTC. Residues: CASLKGRGPSEETQYF. V and J are TRBV6-6 and TRBJ2-5, with D possibly matching TRBD2 (6 bases). The ends were cut back, 8 bases at V and 3 bases at J, with 22 bases in the middle. The CDR3 consists of 16 residues. Germline CDR1 reads MNHNY; CDR2 reads SVGAGI (reference sequence).

The table lists this clone with a count of one. V is TRBV7-8 and J is TRBJ2-1; 10 nucleotides align to TRBD2. CDR3 length: 14 residues. Losses at the gene ends were 5 bases for V and 3 bases for J; bases not matched to a gene: 1. Germline V lookup: CDR1 SGHVS, CDR2 FQNEAQ. The CDR3 nucleotides read TGTGCCAGCAGCACTAGCGGGAACTACAATGAGCAGTTCTTC. Amino acid sequence: CASSTSGNYNEQFF.

The V and J genes are TRBV9 and TRBJ2-3, with D possibly being TRBD2 (5 bases). Trimming took off 0 bases at V and 0 bases at J, with 14 bases between the two ends. CDR1 and CDR2 from the germline V gene are SGDLS and YYNGEE. The CDR3 has 17 residues. CDR3 region: CASSVVDSIISTDTQYF. The CDR3 DNA sequence: TGTGCCAGCAGCGTAGTGGACTCAATAATTAGCACAGATACGCAGTATTTT.

The chain combines TRBV10-3 with TRBJ1-2, with 8 bases identical to TRBD1. Germline V CDR1 and CDR2: ENHRY, SYGVKD. There are 14 residues in the CDR3. The trim removed 1 base at V and 12 bases at J, leaving 10 bases unmatched. CDR3 nucleotides: TGTGCCATCAGTGAGTTCTTAGGACAGGGAAGGAACACCTTC. It encodes CAISEFLGQGRNTF.

This clone appeared once. V is TRBV19 and J is TRBJ1-4; no clear D gene. Looked up from germline, CDR1 is LNHDA and CDR2 is SQIVND (reference sequence). V lost 7 bases, J lost 6 bases, and 18 bases lay in between. This CDR3 comprises 15 residues. The DNA for the CDR3 is TGTGCCAGTAACCCGGAGGCAGCGGCGTATGAAAAACTGTTTTTT. Protein: CASNPEAAAYEKLFF.

The CDR3 DNA sequence: TGCGCCAGCAGCACCGACGGACAGAGAGCTGAAGCTTTCTTT. Translation gives CASSTDGQRAEAFF. The V call is TRBV5-1, the J call TRBJ1-1; weak D call: TRBD1 (6 bases). The CDR3 loop spans 14 amino acids. Germline V CDR1 and CDR2: SGHRS, YFSETQ. Trimming removed 4 bases at V and 6 bases at J, with 16 bases between. Filled out from reference TRBV5-1 and TRBJ1-1, the complete variable domain reads KAGVTQTPRYLIKTRGQQVTLSCSPISGHRSVSWYQQTPGQGLQFLFEYFSETQRNKGNFPGRFSGRQFSNSRSEMNVSTLELGDSALYLCASSTDGQRAEAFFGQGTRLTVV.

J is TRBJ2-2 and V is TRBV27; 13 bases match TRBD2. The CDR3 runs to 16 residues. With 7 bases clipped from V and 3 bases from J, the junction kept 5 bases outside the gene matches. Germline CDR1 MNHEY, CDR2 SMNVEV (reference sequence). DNA of the CDR3: TGTGCCAGCAAACTAGCGGGAGGGCTCTACACCGGGGAGCTGTTTTTT. Protein: CASKLAGGLYTGELFF.

The rearrangement links TRBV7-9 to TRBJ1-1; the D is unclear. The CDR3 runs 14 residues. CDR1 and CDR2 (germline): SEHNR, FQNEAQ (reference sequence). V lost 1 base to trimming and J lost 2 bases, with 8 bases between them. CDR3 nucleotides: TGTGCCAGCAGCTTAGGCCACATCAACACTGAAGCTTTCTTT. It translates to CASSLGHINTEAFF.

The chain is built from TRBV18 and TRBJ1-4, with no clear D. The V end was cut by 0 bases, the J end by 0 bases, with 2 bases between. This CDR3 contains 14 residues. CDR1 is KGHSH and CDR2 is LQKENI in the germline V gene. The CDR3 protein is CASSPPSTNEKLFF. CDR3 DNA sequence: TGTGCCAGCTCACCACCCTCAACTAATGAAAAACTGTTTTTT.

V is TRBV5-4 and J is TRBJ2-7, with TRBD2 identical over 10 bases. The CDR3 loop spans 16 amino acids. The trim removed 0 bases at V and 3 bases at J, leaving 6 bases unmatched. Germline V gives CDR1 SGHNT, CDR2 YYREEE (reference sequence). For the CDR3, the DNA is TGTGCCAGCAGCTTGGCCCGCGCTAGCGGGAGCTACGAGCAGTACTTC. Protein: CASSLARASGSYEQYF.

V and J are TRBV19 and TRBJ2-3; a weak D match, TRBD1 (5 bases). CDR3 length: 15 amino acids. Germline V gene data show CDR1 as LNHDA and CDR2 as SQIVND (reference sequence). The V end was cut by 8 bases, the J end by 0 bases, with 15 bases between. The CDR3 DNA reads as TGTGCCAGTTGGGGCCAGGGCTATAGCACAGATACGCAGTATTTT. As protein: CASWGQGYSTDTQYF.

This sequence joins TRBV28 and TRBJ1-4; D is unclear. Looked up from germline, CDR1 is MDHEN and CDR2 is SYDVKM. V lost 8 bases to trimming and J lost 7 bases, with 17 bases between them. This CDR3 has 14 residues. The CDR3 sequence is CASAPGSRTEKLFF. The CDR3 coding sequence is TGTGCCAGCGCGCCTGGGAGCCGCACTGAAAAACTGTTTTTT.

This chain uses TRBV9 with TRBJ1-2; a weak D match, TRBD1 (6 bases). The V gene's germline CDR1 is SGDLS and CDR2 YYNGEE. Trimming removed 5 bases at V and 1 base at J, with 9 bases between. The CDR3 consists of 13 residues. CDR3: CASSGDINYGYTF. The CDR3 nucleotides read TGTGCCAGCAGTGGGGACATTAACTATGGCTACACCTTC. Full variable domain (missing parts from reference TRBV9 and TRBJ1-2): DSGVTQTPKHLITATGQRVTLRCSPRSGDLSVYWYQQSLDQGLQFLIQYYNGEERAKGNILERFSAQQFPDLHSELNLSSLELGDSALYFCASSGDINYGYTFGSGTRLTVV.

The V call is TRBV5-1, the J call TRBJ1-4; no reliable D call. The length of the CDR3 is 14 residues. The germline V gene has CDR1 SGHRS and CDR2 YFSETQ. V was cut by 1 base and J by 5 bases, with 9 bases left in between. The CDR3 is CASSLIPGNEKLFF. CDR3 DNA sequence: TGCGCCAGCAGCTTGATACCAGGAAATGAAAAACTGTTTTTT.

The J gene is TRBJ2-2, the V gene TRBV6-1; 8 positions match TRBD1. The junction had 6 bases not matched to a gene; V was cut back by 8 bases and J by 1 base. CDR1 and CDR2 from the germline V gene are MNHNS and SASEGT. The CDR3 contains 15 residues. CDR3 amino acids: CASAVQGENTGELFF. CDR3 bases: TGTGCCAGCGCTGTACAGGGGGAGAACACCGGGGAGCTGTTTTTT.

V gene TRBV30 combines with J gene TRBJ1-2; a possible D gene is TRBD1 (5 bases). This CDR3 has 16 amino acids. CDR1 is GTSNPN, CDR2 SVGIG, per germline (reference sequence). Trimming stripped 7 bases from V and 8 bases from J, with 29 bases between. CDR3 in DNA: TGTGCCTTACACCCAAAAACCGGGACTCCTGATTCCGGCTACACCTTC. It is translated as CALHPKTGTPDSGYTF.

The gene calls are TRBV5-4 and TRBJ1-2; weak D call: TRBD1 (5 bases). CDR1 and CDR2 (germline): SGHNT, YYREEE (reference sequence). V gave up 0 bases and J gave up 6 bases, with 12 bases separating them. The CDR3 extends over 14 amino acids. The CDR3 bases are TGTGCCAGCAGCTTGGAGGTCAGGGTTGATGGCTACACCTTC. Protein product: CASSLEVRVDGYTF.

The V call is TRBV6-1, the J call TRBJ2-1; no clear D gene. CDR3 length: 14 amino acids. CDR1 is MNHNS, CDR2 SASEGT, per germline. The V end lost 1 base, the J end lost 0 bases, and 4 bases lay between the germline ends. The CDR3 sequence: CASSEGASYNEQFF. The CDR3 DNA follows: TGTGCCAGCAGTGAAGGGGCCTCCTACAATGAGCAGTTCTTC.

The rearrangement links TRBV11-3 to TRBJ2-1, with TRBD2 matching 9 bases. Germline CDR1 SGHNT, CDR2 YENEEA. The CDR3 runs 15 residues. Unmatched junction bases numbered 8, after V lost 4 bases and J lost 7 bases. CDR3 DNA: TGTGCCAGCAGCTCCTTAGCGGGAGTAGATAATGAGCAGTTCTTC. Translated, it gives CASSSLAGVDNEQFF. The whole variable domain, remainder taken from reference TRBV11-3 and TRBJ2-1, is EAGVVQSPRYKIIEKKQPVAFWCNPISGHNTLYWYLQNLGQGPELLIRYENEEAVDDSQLPKDRFSAERLKGVDSTLKIQPAELGDSAVYLCASSSLAGVDNEQFFGPGTRLTVL.